This T cell receptor beta chain stems from a study of T cells in Graves' hyperthyroidism and ophthalmopathy. Study information: The initial diagnosis was the point when peripheral blood was collected, ahead of any treatment.

This clonotype was seen many times. Its antigen is as yet unknown. Amplified regions were TCR beta CDR3 sequences from RNA transcripts. Using the HTBI primer set, a first-round RT-PCR was run on the TCR CDR3. TCRdb ran MiXCR on the multiplex PCR reads and lists one entry per CDR3 protein. The table has around 620,000 distinct CDR3 sequences, around 14% seen once. Study-wide results and caveats: Researchers found most expanded thyroid clonotypes above 0.001 in blood as well. By a 13 V-J model, ophthalmopathy was set apart from stable hyperthyroidism.

The germline V gene has CDR1 MDHEN and CDR2 SYDVKM. Deletions cut 5 bases from V and 3 bases from J, with 16 bases between. This CDR3 comprises 15 residues. The J gene is TRBJ1-2, the V gene TRBV28; D may be TRBD1 (5 bases). This TCR was sampled from a woman aged 18-30 years with Graves' ophthalmopathy. Material: blood. The CDR3, as DNA: TGTGCCAGCAGTCTCAGCCCGGGAGGGGACTATGGCTACACCTTC. Protein: CASSLSPGGDYGYTF.